The clone carrying this T cell receptor (beta chain) came up once. The data belong to a study of blood T cell repertoires in COVID-19. About the study: COVID-19 samples from acute and convalescent phases originated in the United States, Italy and Spain. PBMCs, B-cell-depleted T cells, or T cells were the source of the cDNA or gDNA that made up the material.

Germline CDR1 GTSNPN, CDR2 SVGIG (reference sequence). This CDR3 region has 11 residues. In the source study's methods: Reference gene primer amplification gave nucleated cell count estimates. This table comes from immunoSEQ multiplex PCR, and its TCRdb copy is limited to in-frame clones, with some not included. From that table come the V and J calls and clone size; the DNA was used to work out D and trimming. This table has 250,000 to 300,000 clones, about 91% appearing once. The participants were between about 18 and 90 years old and came from roughly 25 US areas. The sequenced sample was PBMCs or T cells enriched from blood (not recorded which). This clonotype was sampled from a human donor in a cohort exposed to, infected with or recovered from COVID-19 (not recorded which). The donor label of this sample is uncertain. The rearrangement links TRBV30 to TRBJ2-7, with TRBD1 matching over 7 bases. This chain's CDR3 is CAGTANYEQYF. The CDR3 bases are TGTGCTGGGACAGCGAACTACGAGCAGTACTTC.